A single sample is the source of the 5 T cell receptor beta chains below, sequenced in a study of cytomegalovirus exposure and HLA in healthy donors. PCR amplification relied on 60 Vbeta primers (plus 13 Jbeta primers). Some clones are missing from TCRdb's copy, which holds only in-frame ones; the method was immunoSEQ multiplex PCR. The listing contains 100,000 to 150,000 clones. The specimen sequenced was PBMCs. Every receptor here comes from a man younger than 40 in good health and CMV-seronegative.

Concerning this clone: Different DNA sequences within this sample yield the same CDR3. The rearrangement links TRBV19 to TRBJ1-4, with TRBD1 as a possible D gene (6 bases). V lost 6 bases and J lost 8, with 16 bases in between. Looked up from germline, CDR1 is LNHDA and CDR2 is SQIVND (reference sequence). The CDR3 extends over 14 amino acids. CDR3: CASSIRGGAEKLFF. DNA for the CDR3: TGTGCCAGTAGCATTCGGGGGGGCGCGGAAAAACTGTTTTTT.

The CDR3 DNA follows: TGTGCCAGCTCACCACAATCGGAGGGTGGGGCTGAAGCTTTCTTT. Its translation: CASSPQSEGGAEAFF. The chain joins TRBV18 to TRBJ1-1; D call uncertain. Germline CDR1 and CDR2: KGHSH and LQKENI. The germline V and J ends were trimmed by 1 base and 6 bases, with 15 bases remaining between them. The CDR3 is made up of 15 amino acids.

The chain employs TRBV5-4 and TRBJ2-1; possibly TRBD1 for D (5 bases). The CDR3 sequence is 12 residues long. Germline V gene data show CDR1 as SGHNT and CDR2 as YYREEE (reference sequence). V was pared by 4 bases and J by 10 bases, with 12 bases between. The CDR3 coding sequence is TGTGCCAGCAGCCCCTTTCCAGGGGAGCAGTTCTTC. It codes for CASSPFPGEQFF.

This sequence joins TRBV19 and TRBJ1-5; D is possibly TRBD1 (5 bases). This CDR3 spans 13 amino acids. The ends were cut back, 5 bases at V and 4 bases at J, with 9 bases in the middle. Germline loops: CDR1 LNHDA, CDR2 SQIVND (reference sequence). This chain's CDR3 is CASSYPGNQPQHF. CDR3 nucleotide sequence: TGTGCCAGTAGTTACCCAGGGAATCAGCCCCAGCATTTT.

The chain has TRBV4-1 and TRBJ2-6; 10 nucleotides agree with TRBD2. V shed 0 bases, J shed 0 bases, and the junction held 14 bases outside the gene matches. CDR1 and CDR2 from the germline V gene are MGHRA and YSYEKL. The CDR3 is 22 residues long. The CDR3 nucleotides read TGCGCCAGCAGCCAAGATCGCCCCGTACGGCTAGCGGGGGACTCTGGGGCCAACGTCCTGACTTTC. It encodes CASSQDRPVRLAGDSGANVLTF.